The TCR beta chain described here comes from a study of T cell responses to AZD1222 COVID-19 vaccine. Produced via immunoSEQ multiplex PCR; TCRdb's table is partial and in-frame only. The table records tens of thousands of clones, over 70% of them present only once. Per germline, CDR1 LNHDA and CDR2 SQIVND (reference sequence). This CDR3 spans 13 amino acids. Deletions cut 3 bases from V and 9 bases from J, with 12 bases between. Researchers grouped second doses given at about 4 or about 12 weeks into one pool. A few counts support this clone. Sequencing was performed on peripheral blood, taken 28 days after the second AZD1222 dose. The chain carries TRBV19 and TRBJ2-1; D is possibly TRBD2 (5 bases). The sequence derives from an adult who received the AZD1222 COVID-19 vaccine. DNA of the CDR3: TGTGCCAGTAGTATTCCCTTGGCGGGTGAGCAGTTCTTC. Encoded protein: CASSIPLAGEQFF. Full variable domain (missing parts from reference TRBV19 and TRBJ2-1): DGGITQSPKYLFRKEGQNVTLSCEQNLNHDAMYWYRQDPGQGLRLIYYSQIVNDFQKGDIAEGYSVSREKKESFPLTVTSAQKNPTAFYLCASSIPLAGEQFFGPGTRLTVL.